Following are 23 T cell receptor beta chains from one sample sequenced in a study of human T cells and chemical hapten exposure (dated by TCRdb to the early 2020s). The time point label corresponds to: patch test 2, 6 weeks after DPC sensitization. The treatment or condition label, read with the paper, signifies: therapeutic diphenylcyclopropenone sensitization with weekly scalp DPC. Library generation was performed with RACE. Sequencing took place on a NextSeq 500. TCRdb trimmed the raw reads at Q25, called clones with MiXCR and kept productive beta chains. Identical CDR3 protein sequences are pooled into one entry, listed with their most common genes and DNA. Present in this sample are more than 75,000 distinct CDR3 sequences, about 10% of which were seen just once. The ten largest clonotypes hold 2% to 3% of the sample. The sequenced sample was whole blood, obtained in connection with sensitization to the hapten diphenylcyclopropenone (DPC). The receptors shown here come from a woman in her thirties with alopecia areata. Some clones in this sample may be carry-over from other donors' samples.

The table lists this clonotype with many counts. The chain joins TRBV20-1 to TRBJ2-7, with 10 bases aligning to TRBD2. J was trimmed by 3 bases and V by 3 bases; bases with no gene match: 5. CDR3 length: 14 amino acids. Germline V gene data show CDR1 as DFQATT and CDR2 as SNEGSKA (reference sequence). The CDR3 nucleotides read TGCAGTGCTAGGGGACTAGCGCTTGGCTACGAGCAGTACTTC. It yields the protein CSARGLALGYEQYF.

This clonotype has ten or more counts. CDR3 in amino acids: CASSQQTGASPQYF. CDR3 DNA sequence: TGTGCCAGCAGCCAACAAACAGGGGCGAGTCCCCAGTACTTC. This chain connects TRBV3-1 to TRBJ2-5, with TRBD1 matching 7 bases. The V gene end was trimmed by 2 bases and the J gene end by 9 bases; junction bases not matched to a gene: 9. The CDR3 contains 14 residues. CDR1 LGHDT and CDR2 YNNKEL come from the germline V gene (reference sequence).

The V gene is TRBV21-1, the J gene TRBJ2-2; the D call of TRBD1 is as the table states it, not checked on the DNA. TRBV21-1 is a pseudogene locus. CDR3 length equals 17 residues. CDR3 in amino acids: CASRRGADRDRAGELFF. The DNA for the CDR3 is TGTGCCAGCAGAAGGGGGGCTGACAGGGATAGAGCCGGGGAGCTGTTTTTT.

In its sample, this clonotype was seen a few times. V gene TRBV7-2 combines with J gene TRBJ2-7, with a tentative D call TRBD2 (6 bases). The CDR3 sequence is 14 residues long. The ends were cut back, 5 bases at V and 0 bases at J, with 11 bases in the middle. Germline V gene data show CDR1 as SGHTA and CDR2 as FQGNSA. This CDR3 is CASSAGRGSYEQYF. The CDR3 bases are TGTGCCAGCAGCGCGGGGCGCGGCTCCTACGAGCAGTACTTC. Combining the CDR3 with reference TRBV7-2 and TRBJ2-7 gives the whole variable domain GAGVSQSPSNKVTEKGKDVELRCDPISGHTALYWYRQSLGQGLEFLIYFQGNSAPDKSGLPSDRFSAERTGGSVSTLTIQRTQQEDSAVYLCASSAGRGSYEQYFGPGTRLTVT.

In this sample, this clonotype turned up once. The DNA is left out, because the CDR3 cannot be placed on it with certainty; the CDR3 is given as TCRdb lists it. The chain links TRBV28 to TRBJ1-5; the table gives TRBD1 as D, unverified against the DNA. The length of the CDR3 is 14 amino acids, counting both ends. Germline-derived CDR1 and CDR2 are MDHEN and SYDVKM. CDR3 amino acids: CASSSGQGGQPQHF.

There are many counts of this clonotype. V and J are TRBV9 and TRBJ1-2, with TRBD1 as a possible D gene (6 bases). Trimming left V 0 bases short and J 4 bases short, with 13 bases between. The CDR3 extends over 15 amino acids. The germline V gene has CDR1 SGDLS and CDR2 YYNGEE. This CDR3 is CASSVEDRSSYGYTF. The CDR3 DNA is TGTGCCAGCAGCGTAGAAGACAGGTCATCCTATGGCTACACCTTC. Together with reference TRBV9 and TRBJ1-2, the CDR3 gives the full variable domain: DSGVTQTPKHLITATGQRVTLRCSPRSGDLSVYWYQQSLDQGLQFLIQYYNGEERAKGNILERFSAQQFPDLHSELNLSSLELGDSALYFCASSVEDRSSYGYTFGSGTRLTVV.

The sample holds many counts of this clonotype. The rearrangement links TRBV18 to TRBJ2-4; no clear D gene. With 0 bases removed from V and 1 base from J, the gap between germline ends came to 1 base. Germline CDR1 and CDR2: KGHSH and LQKENI. The CDR3 contains 13 residues. The CDR3 here is CASSPPAKNIQYF. The CDR3 coding sequence is TGTGCCAGCTCACCACCGGCCAAAAACATTCAGTACTTC.

The chain links TRBV10-2 to TRBJ1-5; perhaps TRBD1 as D (6 bases). Germline CDR1 WSHSY, CDR2 SAAADI. CDR3 length: 15 residues. V was cut by 0 bases and J by 2 bases, with 8 bases left in between. CDR3 in DNA: TGCGCCAGCAGTGAGTCGTGGACAGGCAATCAGCCCCAGCATTTT. It encodes CASSESWTGNQPQHF.

V is TRBV4-3 and J is TRBJ1-1; D gene unclear. This CDR3 comprises 13 residues. Trimming left V 0 bases short and J 7 bases short, with 9 bases between. Germline CDR1 is LGHNA and CDR2 is YSLEER. The CDR3 DNA is TGCGCCAGCAGCCAAGATCCCCGGAGTGAAGCTTTCTTT. This encodes CASSQDPRSEAFF.

This sequence joins TRBV11-3 and TRBJ2-7; D not certain. The CDR3 extends over 11 amino acids. Germline assignment: CDR1 SGHNT and CDR2 YENEEA. V was trimmed by 4 bases and J by 6 bases, leaving 7 bases between them. The CDR3 region has the DNA TGTGCCAGCAGCTATGGCAGCGAGCAGTACTTC. As protein: CASSYGSEQYF.

At least ten counts were recorded for this clonotype. The chain joins TRBV6-2 or TRBV6-3 to TRBJ2-7, with 7 bases lining up with TRBD1. The length of the CDR3 is 12 residues. Germline CDR1 is MNHEY and CDR2 is SVGEGT. Germline trimming cut 8 bases from V and 1 base from J; bases unmatched to any gene: 2. CDR3 sequence reads: CASRTGSYEQYF. CDR3 DNA sequence: TGTGCCAGCCGGACAGGTTCCTACGAGCAGTACTTC.

The table lists this clonotype with many counts. This chain uses TRBV4-1 with TRBJ1-2; D remains unclear. The ends were cut back, 5 bases at V and 6 bases at J, with 19 bases in the middle. Looked up from germline, CDR1 is MGHRA and CDR2 is YSYEKL. The CDR3 covers 15 residues. Here the CDR3 DNA reads TGCGCCAGCAGCTTACCCCGTCCGGGTTTGGATGGCTACACCTTC. Protein product: CASSLPRPGLDGYTF.

V is TRBV11-3 and J is TRBJ1-2, with TRBD1 identical over 7 bases. Unmatched junction bases numbered 9, after V lost 3 bases and J lost 8 bases. Germline CDR1 reads SGHNT; CDR2 reads YENEEA. The CDR3 covers 14 residues. In DNA, the CDR3 is TGTGCCAGCAGCTTGGGACAGACGTCCACCGGCTACACCTTC. It codes for CASSLGQTSTGYTF.

This clonotype has at least ten counts. Germline and junction disagree at one end, which may indicate a read error. The V gene is TRBV28, the J gene TRBJ2-2; tentatively, D is TRBD1 or TRBD2 (5 bases each). Looked up from germline, CDR1 is MDHEN and CDR2 is SYDVKM. This CDR3 region has 17 residues. CDR3 sequence (DNA): TGTGCCAGCAGTCCACCACCGAGAGCCGGGACGACCGGGGAGCTGCTTTTT. Its translation is CASSPPPRAGTTGELLF.

This clonotype was picked up a small number of times. The chain uses TRBV12-3 or TRBV12-4 and TRBJ2-1, with TRBD1 matching over 9 bases. V lost 6 bases to trimming and J lost 6 bases; unmatched junction nucleotides: 6. This CDR3 comprises 14 residues. DNA for the CDR3: TGTGCCAGCAGCGGGACAGGGAGGCTCAATGAGCAGTTCTTC. Translation: CASSGTGRLNEQFF.

The V and J genes are TRBV7-2 and TRBJ2-7; 10 nucleotides agree with TRBD1. The germline CDR1 and CDR2 sequences are SGHTA and FQGNSA. The length of the CDR3 is 17 residues. The ends lost 2 bases at V and 3 bases at J; junction bases unmatched: 10. CDR3 nucleotides: TGTGCCAGCAGCTTACACGCCGGGACAGGGGTCTTCTACGAGCAGTACTTC. Encoded protein: CASSLHAGTGVFYEQYF. Drawing the rest from reference TRBV7-2 and TRBJ2-7, the complete variable domain is GAGVSQSPSNKVTEKGKDVELRCDPISGHTALYWYRQSLGQGLEFLIYFQGNSAPDKSGLPSDRFSAERTGGSVSTLTIQRTQQEDSAVYLCASSLHAGTGVFYEQYFGPGTRLTVT.

This clonotype was recorded at least ten times. The genes are TRBV28 and TRBJ2-1; 11 bases are a match to TRBD2. Germline trimming cut 6 bases from V and 9 bases from J; bases unmatched to any gene: 13. The CDR3 has 16 residues. From germline, CDR1 is MDHEN and CDR2 SYDVKM. The CDR3 is CASSLTIAGGMLEQFF. The CDR3 DNA follows: TGTGCCAGCAGCCTAACTATAGCGGGAGGGATGCTTGAGCAGTTCTTC.

This clonotype came up a few times. V usage is TRBV20-1 and J usage is TRBJ1-2; no definite D call. Germline V lookup: CDR1 DFQATT, CDR2 SNEGSKA (reference sequence). The CDR3 has 12 amino acids. V was cut by 1 base and J by 3 bases, with 6 bases left in between. DNA for the CDR3: TGCAGTGCTAGAGTCGGCGACTATGGCTACACCTTC. It encodes CSARVGDYGYTF.

The chain recombines TRBV28 with TRBJ1-1; D might be TRBD1 (5 bases). V dropped 4 bases and J dropped 8 bases, with 8 bases sitting between them. The germline CDR1 and CDR2 sequences are MDHEN and SYDVKM. The CDR3 runs to 11 residues. CDR3 sequence reads: CASSSYREAFF. CDR3 coding DNA: TGTGCCAGCAGTTCATACAGGGAAGCTTTCTTT.

For this clonotype: This clone may be a read error of a much larger clone one base away. This chain connects TRBV29-1 to TRBJ2-5, with 7 nucleotides matching TRBD2. CDR3 length: 15 amino acids. Germline-derived CDR1 and CDR2 are SQVTM and ANQGSEA. Losses at the gene ends were 4 bases for V and 4 bases for J; bases not matched to a gene: 12. CDR3 coding DNA: TGCAGCGTTGGGTTTACTGGACTAGGGCCAGAGACCCAGTACTTC. The encoded protein is CSVGFTGLGPETQYF.

This clonotype was seen at least ten times. The J gene is TRBJ2-4, the V gene TRBV5-1; D is ambiguous. Looked up from germline, CDR1 is SGHRS and CDR2 is YFSETQ. V lost 4 bases to trimming and J lost 0 bases, with 11 bases between them. The CDR3 loop spans 15 amino acids. CDR3: CASSAPHLAKNIQYF. Here the CDR3 DNA reads TGCGCCAGCAGCGCCCCACACCTAGCCAAAAACATTCAGTACTTC.

This clonotype was detected ten times or more. This sequence joins TRBV6-5 and TRBJ1-3, with D unclear. Trimming took off 7 bases at V and 0 bases at J, with 13 bases between the two ends. The CDR3 is made up of 15 amino acids. The V gene's germline CDR1 is MNHEY and CDR2 SVGAGI. The CDR3 region is CASKRQINSGNTIYF. The CDR3 nucleotides are TGTGCCAGCAAACGTCAGATAAACTCTGGAAACACCATATATTTT.

This clonotype was detected ten times or more. J is TRBJ1-5 and V is TRBV12-3 or TRBV12-4, with D tentatively TRBD1 (5 bases). V lost 6 bases and J 3 bases, leaving 15 bases between the germline ends. CDR3 length equals 15 residues. CDR3 bases: TGTGCCAGCAGCCGAACCGGGGGGTACAATCAGCCCCAGCATTTT. Translation: CASSRTGGYNQPQHF.